This T cell receptor beta chain came from a study of cytomegalovirus exposure and HLA in healthy donors. The V gene lost 11 bases and the J gene lost 0 bases, with 11 bases spanning the gap. This CDR3 comprises 13 residues. The germline V gene has CDR1 SEHNR and CDR2 FQNEAQ (reference sequence). Vbeta (60) and Jbeta (13) primers were used in the PCR. Clones were sequenced by immunoSEQ multiplex PCR, and TCRdb holds only the in-frame ones, with some missing. Found here are tens of thousands of clones, roughly 80% of them singletons; the top ten hold about 1.2%. This chain joins TRBV7-9 and TRBJ2-4; tentatively, D is TRBD2 (6 bases). Sequences were obtained from PBMCs. This receptor was obtained from a girl aged 2-10 years in good health and CMV-seropositive. CDR3 bases: TGTGCCTGCGTTAGCGGAGCCAAAAACATTCAGTACTTC. Translated: CACVSGAKNIQYF.